This is a list of T cell receptor beta chains from one sample in a study of T cell repertoires in cytomegalovirus infection. Antigens of these TCRs are unknown. TCRdb re-analysed the reads in MiXCR, keeping a single row per CDR3 protein. The sample has tens of thousands of distinct CDR3 sequences, around 49% seen once. The sequencing used CD8+ T cells from cultured PBMCs, collected from culture after CMV antigen stimulation. The source is a human donor in good health (CMV status not recorded). Some clones in this sample may be carry-over from other donors' samples. Each CDR3 is given without its conserved first and last residue.

j_gene | v_gene | CDR3aa
TRBJ2-2 | TRBV11-2 | ASSLGATHTGELF
TRBJ2-3 | TRBV14 | ASSQRLAGVLNTDTQY
TRBJ2-3 | TRBV7-8 | ASRTGADTQY
TRBJ2-4 | TRBV5-4 | ASSSIRGDRENIQY
TRBJ2-7 | TRBV7-8 | ASSRTEGSYEQY
TRBJ1-4 | TRBV12-3/TRBV12-4 | ASSLQQGGEKLF
TRBJ2-7 | TRBV11-2 | ASSLVVRGDYEQY
TRBJ2-5 | TRBV7-7 | ASSPLQGARETQY
TRBJ2-2 | TRBV11-2 | ASSLLQSDTGELF
TRBJ1-6 | TRBV9 | ASSQGIRSPLH
TRBJ1-2 | TRBV10-2 | ASGGNSVAGYT
TRBJ1-2 | TRBV6-5 | ASSSQGDRDGYT
TRBJ2-7 | TRBV20-1 | SAWEEGYEQY
TRBJ2-1 | TRBV7-9 | ASSAPGLADYNEQF
TRBJ1-1 | TRBV12-3/TRBV12-4 | ASTPGTTTEAF
TRBJ1-2 | TRBV7-6 | ASSLGGDNYGYT
TRBJ1-1 | TRBV15 | ATSRERGNTEAF
TRBJ1-3 | TRBV7-9 | ASSPKVASGNTIY
TRBJ1-2 | TRBV27 | ASSLSMGRGRNYGYT
TRBJ2-7 | TRBV6-2/TRBV6-3 | ASSYQTSGASVYEQY
TRBJ1-1 | TRBV6-8 | ASSYRSYAGNTEAF
TRBJ2-3 | TRBV4-2 | ASSQAGDTQY
TRBJ2-5 | TRBV7-7 | ASSLNVDTSTQETQY
TRBJ1-1 | TRBV6-5 | ASRQGSGAF
TRBJ2-3 | TRBV7-9 | ASSDPMEGKRSPANTQY
TRBJ2-1 | TRBV7-8 | ASSLAESSYNEQF
TRBJ1-5 | TRBV28 | ASRRSINQPQH
TRBJ2-7 | TRBV12-3/TRBV12-4 | ASNCSGTGCSYEQY
TRBJ2-3 | TRBV27 | ASRSSSGGATDTQY
TRBJ1-3 | TRBV6-8 | ATSGRNTIY
TRBJ2-1 | TRBV7-3 | ACSLTGYNEQF
TRBJ1-2 | TRBV7-2 | ASSLVSVRGRHGYT
TRBJ2-1 | TRBV6-1 | ASSVWGAEGEQF
TRBJ2-1 | TRBV6-6 | ASSPFEGAEQF
TRBJ2-2 | TRBV28 | ASRPGQGLGGELF
TRBJ2-3 | TRBV12-3/TRBV12-4 | ASSPRQGGADTQY
TRBJ2-1 | TRBV28 | ASSSLRETNEQF
TRBJ1-5 | TRBV7-9 | ASSLGNQPQH
TRBJ2-7 | TRBV27 | ASSFLSRSAYEQY
TRBJ1-5 | TRBV27 | ASSLRTGGSQPQH
TRBJ2-7 | TRBV4-1 | ASSQPSGGGYEQY
TRBJ1-5 | TRBV2 | ASSRSTQGPNQPQH
TRBJ1-1 | TRBV7-3 | ASSLGQGGDTEAF
TRBJ2-7 | TRBV7-2 | ASSPRAGMLEQY
TRBJ2-7 | TRBV7-8 | ASSLDPGSYEQY
TRBJ1-1 | TRBV15 | ATSRDRASGTEAF
TRBJ1-4 | TRBV5-4 | ASSSAGGRGGEKLF
TRBJ2-7 | TRBV28 | ASDADRGPPYEQY
TRBJ1-1 | TRBV9 | ASSGGQGEKAEAF
TRBJ1-1 | TRBV7-6 | ASSAGISEAF
TRBJ2-3 | TRBV4-2 | ASSQEGAGAESDTQY
TRBJ2-1 | TRBV7-9 | ASTPPRTSGSNYNEQF
TRBJ2-2 | TRBV5-4 | ASSLATGELF
TRBJ1-2 | TRBV6-6 | ASREGQGINDYT
TRBJ2-7 | TRBV28 | ASRFRVPTYEQY
TRBJ1-6 | TRBV6-6 | ASTPGVLSPLH
TRBJ1-2 | TRBV29-1 | SVEERQGENYGYT
TRBJ2-7 | TRBV27 | ASSSAGTGGNNEQY
TRBJ2-2 | TRBV7-8 | ASSSLSGDPSNTGELF